This T cell receptor beta chain comes out of a study of blood T cells in healthy people across ages. Study details: In model experiments, template switching was able to capture about one barcoded beta molecule for every two T cells that were present.

Findings and caveats of the study: Older individuals had lower TCR beta diversity per million T cells (the decline was roughly linear).

Concerning this clonotype itself: Antigen unknown.

Combining a sample-barcoded 5' primer with a J-beta primer mix, a second PCR ran for roughly 7 to 12 cycles. Every single cDNA molecule received a tag from a template-switch adaptor with 12 random nucleotides. Each CDR3 protein gets one entry after TCRdb re-called the 5' RACE reads with MiXCR. The sample yields hundreds of thousands of distinct CDR3 sequences, 58% seen once. Germline CDR1 reads SGHTA; CDR2 reads FQGNSA. Between the trimmed V and J ends, which lost 9 bases and 4 bases, there was a span of 14 bases. The CDR3 spans 13 residues. The V and J genes are TRBV7-2 and TRBJ2-3, with D possibly being TRBD1 or TRBD2 (5 bases each). The clonotype originates from a man younger than 45 in good health. Sequenced: blood. The CDR3 DNA is TGTGCCAGTGGACGGGGCTTTGCAGATACGCAGTATTTT. Its translation: CASGRGFADTQYF. The whole variable domain, filled in from reference TRBV7-2 and TRBJ2-3, reads GAGVSQSPSNKVTEKGKDVELRCDPISGHTALYWYRQSLGQGLEFLIYFQGNSAPDKSGLPSDRFSAERTGGSVSTLTIQRTQQEDSAVYLCASGRGFADTQYFGPGTRLTVL.